This TCR beta chain was profiled in a study of blood T cell repertoires in COVID-19. Study background: Samples came from the United States, Italy and Spain, spanning acute and convalescent COVID-19. T cells, B-cell-depleted T cells, or PBMCs provided the cDNA or gDNA that served as material.

Assay: immunoSEQ multiplex PCR; the TCRdb copy retains only in-frame clones and omits some. Counted here are 80,000 to 100,000 clones, about four fifths occurring once; the ten biggest clones make up roughly 20%. CDR1 SGHDT and CDR2 YYEEEE come from the germline V gene. Trimming removed 0 bases at V and 4 bases at J, with 14 bases between. The CDR3 is 15 amino acids. V and J are TRBV5-6 and TRBJ2-7; D possibly corresponds to TRBD1 (5 bases). Sequences were obtained from peripheral blood. The clonotype originates from a human donor in a cohort sampled during active COVID-19. Here the CDR3 reads CASSLDIWTKYEQYF. The CDR3 coding sequence is TGTGCCAGCAGCTTGGATATCTGGACAAAATACGAGCAGTACTTC.